The 12 T cell receptor beta chains below were found in one sample sequenced in a study of blood T cell repertoires in COVID-19 (dated by TCRdb to the early 2020s). Receptor libraries were prepared by the immunoSEQ multiplex PCR assay. The clones in this table, taken by TCRdb from immuneACCESS, are in-frame only. Not every clone is retained; where verified, under half of the shortfall comes from an unresolved V gene, and the cause of the rest is unknown. The sample table shows roughly 57,000 clones, and around 89% are seen once. 20% to 25% of the sample is held by the ten biggest clonotypes. The material sequenced was peripheral blood. The source is a human donor in a cohort sampled during active COVID-19.

This clone was found a few times. V is TRBV24-1 and J is TRBJ2-7, with 10 positions matching TRBD1. V shed 4 bases, J shed 5 bases, and the junction held 13 bases outside the gene matches. CDR3 size: 17 residues. Germline-derived CDR1 and CDR2 are KGHDR and SFDVKD. The CDR3 loop is CATSEQITGQGCDEQYF. CDR3 bases: TGTGCCACCAGTGAGCAGATTACGGGACAGGGGTGCGACGAGCAGTACTTC.

V usage is TRBV2 and J usage is TRBJ1-3; D gene uncertain. Looked up from germline, CDR1 is SNHLY and CDR2 is FYNNEI. The length of the CDR3 is 16 residues. V was shortened by 4 bases and J by 0 bases, with 13 bases between the two germline ends. CDR3 nucleotides: TGTGCCAGCAGTGTGGAGGGTCCCTTCTCTGGAAACACCATATATTTT. This gives the protein CASSVEGPFSGNTIYF. The full variable domain, rest sourced from reference TRBV2 and TRBJ1-3, is EPEVTQTPSHQVTQMGQEVILRCVPISNHLYFYWYRQILGQKVEFLVSFYNNEISEKSEIFDDQFSVERPDGSNFTLKIRSTKLEDSAMYFCASSVEGPFSGNTIYFGEGSWLTVV.

The V gene is TRBV18, the J gene TRBJ2-7, with TRBD2 as a possible D gene (5 bases). This CDR3 contains 14 residues. Germline V gene sequence: CDR1 KGHSH, CDR2 LQKENI. V was shortened by 2 bases and J by 0 bases, with 8 bases between the two germline ends. CDR3 DNA sequence: TGTGCCAGCTCACCATCGGGAAGCTCCTACGAGCAGTACTTC. Residues: CASSPSGSSYEQYF.

The rearrangement joins TRBV18 to TRBJ2-3; weak D call: TRBD1 (6 bases). The CDR3 spans 17 residues. Per the germline V gene, CDR1 is KGHSH and CDR2 is LQKENI. The V gene lost 4 bases and the J gene lost 3 bases, with 20 bases spanning the gap. The chain's CDR3 is CASSLFLTGITTDTQYF. The CDR3 DNA reads TGTGCCAGCTCACTCTTCCTAACAGGGATCACAACAGATACGCAGTATTTT.

This clone was seen once. The V call is TRBV19, the J call TRBJ2-2; D perhaps matches TRBD1 (6 bases). V lost 6 bases, J lost 2 bases, and 7 bases lay in between. The length of the CDR3 is 13 residues. CDR1 is LNHDA, CDR2 SQIVND, per germline (reference sequence). CDR3 loop: CASRQGNTGELFF. CDR3 coding DNA: TGTGCCAGTAGACAGGGAAACACCGGGGAGCTGTTTTTT.

This sequence joins TRBV7-2 and TRBJ2-4, with a possible D match to TRBD1 (5 bases). Germline V gives CDR1 SGHTA, CDR2 FQGNSA. This CDR3 has 14 amino acids. Trimming shortened V by 3 bases and J by 6 bases, and 12 bases separated the two germline ends. CDR3 coding DNA: TGTGCCAGCAGCTTTTACCAGGGAAGAAACATTCAGTACTTC. Protein: CASSFYQGRNIQYF.

V usage is TRBV4-1 and J usage is TRBJ2-7; TRBD2 matches 9 bases. The CDR3 is 15 residues long. V was clipped by 5 bases and J by 1 base; unmatched bases: 6. CDR1 MGHRA and CDR2 YSYEKL come from the germline V gene. The CDR3 nucleotides are TGCGCCAGCAGCTCAGAGCGGGGGGCATCCTACGAGCAGTACTTC. Translating it yields CASSSERGASYEQYF.

The chain links TRBV27 to TRBJ2-5; 8 bases fit TRBD1. The length of the CDR3 is 16 residues. Germline CDR1 MNHEY, CDR2 SMNVEV (reference sequence). V was clipped by 1 base and J by 5 bases; unmatched bases: 9. CDR3 bases: TGTGCCAGCAGTTTATGGTCAGGGGGCCGGGAGGAGACCCAGTACTTC. Its translation: CASSLWSGGREETQYF.

The rearrangement uses TRBV7-9 and TRBJ2-7; D may be TRBD2 (5 bases). Germline-derived CDR1 and CDR2 are SEHNR and FQNEAQ (reference sequence). The CDR3 length is 13 residues. With 5 bases removed from V and 5 bases from J, the gap between germline ends came to 13 bases. Here the CDR3 DNA reads TGTGCCAGCAGCAGAGGGAGTCTGGACGAGCAGTACTTC. The encoded protein is CASSRGSLDEQYF.

V gene TRBV5-1 combines with J gene TRBJ2-5, with TRBD2 matching 9 bases. The trim removed 2 bases at V and 4 bases at J, leaving 6 bases unmatched. Per the germline V gene, CDR1 is SGHRS and CDR2 is YFSETQ. The CDR3 contains 15 residues. The CDR3 bases are TGCGCCAGCAGCTTCGCTAGCGGGGTTGGAGAGACCCAGTACTTC. It yields the protein CASSFASGVGETQYF.

The rearrangement joins TRBV30 to TRBJ2-7; D may be TRBD1 (5 bases). This CDR3 spans 14 amino acids. Germline V gene sequence: CDR1 GTSNPN, CDR2 SVGIG (reference sequence). V lost 1 base, J lost 6 bases, and 16 bases lay in between. The DNA of the CDR3 is TGTGCCTGGAGTGCTTTGCAGGGTTTTGCCGAGCAGTACTTC. Its protein is CAWSALQGFAEQYF.

This chain links TRBV7-8 with TRBJ2-5; 7 bases are a match to TRBD2. The CDR3 has 15 residues. From germline, CDR1 is SGHVS and CDR2 FQNEAQ. J gave up 4 bases and V 2 bases, and 7 bases lay outside the gene matches. This CDR3 is CASSLSGVVRETQYF. In DNA form, the CDR3 reads TGTGCCAGCAGCTTAAGCGGGGTGGTCCGAGAGACCCAGTACTTC.